The clone carrying this T cell receptor beta chain has a count of ten or more. This sample stems from a study of blood T cell repertoires in COVID-19. Study at large: COVID-19 samples, acute and convalescent, were from the United States, Italy and Spain. T cells, B-cell-depleted T cells, or PBMCs provided the cDNA or gDNA that served as material.

The germline V gene has CDR1 SGHRS and CDR2 YFSETQ. J lost 7 bases, V lost 1 base, and 30 bases had no gene match. The CDR3 runs 23 residues. The authors' processing: Counts of nucleated cells, estimated from reference gene primer amplification, were obtained. Profiled with immunoSEQ multiplex PCR; TCRdb holds only in-frame clones, not every one. The V and J calls and the clone size are those of that table, but D and trimming were determined from the DNA. This table has roughly 190,000 clones, around 79% appearing once. The origin of this receptor is a woman aged 45-65 years with acute or convalescent COVID-19. The sample consisted of peripheral blood. The rearrangement links TRBV5-1 to TRBJ2-1; 9 bases are a match to TRBD1. For the CDR3, the DNA is TGCGCCAGCAGCTTGCACCCCCACCTCCCGGGACAGGGAGTGAGTTTTGGAAATAATGAGCAGTTCTTC. Its translation: CASSLHPHLPGQGVSFGNNEQFF.